The sequence of this T cell receptor (beta chain) was determined in a study of T cell responses to AZD1222 COVID-19 vaccine. Overall study findings and caveats: Sampling that yielded the repertoires occurred only after the peak T cell response. The donor cohort was predominantly white British with a female majority, and clonal diversity may have been underestimated. Mapped onto spike, vaccine-associated CD4 TCRs spanned it and were dominant at 160-218 and 743-854.

This table comes from immunoSEQ multiplex PCR, and its TCRdb copy is limited to in-frame clones, with some not included. The repertoire holds 200,000 to 250,000 clones, with roughly 94% as singletons. The V gene's germline CDR1 is SNHLY and CDR2 FYNNEI. This CDR3 is 15 amino acids long. V lost 1 base and J 2 bases, leaving 9 bases between the germline ends. On this clone itself: Its specificity is unknown.

The rearrangement uses TRBV2 and TRBJ1-3; a weak D match, TRBD1 (6 bases). The clonotype was recovered from an adult who received the MenACWY meningococcal vaccine as a control. The sequencing here drew on peripheral blood, taken 28 days after the second dose of the MenACWY control vaccine. The DNA for the CDR3 is TGTGCCAGCAGTGAAGTGGCAGGGGCTGGAAACACCATATATTTT. The encoded protein is CASSEVAGAGNTIYF.